Here is one T cell receptor (beta chain) with its context. Antigen: not known. Libraries were prepared by immunoSEQ multiplex PCR; TCRdb keeps only in-frame clonotypes and omits some of them. The table shows 30,000 to 35,000 clones, with 84% occurring only once. This entry comes from a study of PD-L1 blockade in urothelial cancer. Time point given: pretreatment peripheral blood. The study, taken as a whole, reports: At the 3-week point, tumor-associated blood clones expanded more in durable-benefit patients.

The length of the CDR3 is 15 residues. V lost 7 bases, J lost 5 bases, and 10 bases stayed unmatched. Germline CDR1 and CDR2: MNHEY and SMNVEV (reference sequence). The chain joins TRBV27 to TRBJ2-2, with 7 positions matching TRBD1. This clonotype originated in a man aged 60 to 69 with urothelial cancer. The source was PBMCs, collected around atezolizumab (anti-PD-L1) treatment. The CDR3 coding sequence is TGTGCCAGCACCATGGAAAGGGGGCGAACCGGGGAGCTGTTTTTT. Amino acids: CASTMERGRTGELFF.